The clone carrying this T cell receptor (beta chain) came up a few times. Using immunoSEQ multiplex PCR, the repertoire was profiled, and TCRdb retains in-frame clones only, with some absent. The table lists approximately 15,000 clones, 58% of them singletons, with 9.7% in the top ten. These data belong to a study of radiation and T cells in renal cell carcinoma. CDR1 is LNHDA and CDR2 is SQIVND in the germline V gene (reference sequence). Deletions cut 4 bases from V and 3 bases from J, with 6 bases between. The CDR3 sequence is 13 residues long. Treatment meaning: treatment-naive control, cytoreductive nephrectomy. Controls included a few female and fewer than twelve male donors, resected 2011 to 2014.

The genes are TRBV19 and TRBJ1-4; D uncertain. The source of this sequence is a man aged 35-49 years with renal cell carcinoma. Sequencing used tumor tissue, obtained from a patient whose treatment was nephrectomy without radiotherapy. CDR3 sequence (DNA): TGTGCCAGTAGTAAAGGGTCTAATGAAAAACTGTTTTTT. The encoded protein is CASSKGSNEKLFF.